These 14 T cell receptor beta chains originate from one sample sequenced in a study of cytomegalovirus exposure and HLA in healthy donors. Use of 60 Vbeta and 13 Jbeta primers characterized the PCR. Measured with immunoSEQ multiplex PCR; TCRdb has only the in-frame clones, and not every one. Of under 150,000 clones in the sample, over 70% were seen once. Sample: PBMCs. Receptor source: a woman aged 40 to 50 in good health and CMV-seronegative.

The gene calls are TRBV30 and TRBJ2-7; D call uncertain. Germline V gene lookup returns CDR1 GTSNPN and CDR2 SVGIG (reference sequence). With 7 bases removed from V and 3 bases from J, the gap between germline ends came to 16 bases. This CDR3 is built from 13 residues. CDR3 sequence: CAYRLQRHYEQYF. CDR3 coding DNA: TGTGCCTACCGCCTTCAGAGGCACTACGAGCAGTACTTC. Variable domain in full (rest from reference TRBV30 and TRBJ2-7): SQTIHQWPATLVQPVGSPLSLECTVEGTSNPNLYWYRQAAGRGLQLLFYSVGIGQISSEVPQNLSASRPQDRQFILSSKKLLLSDSGFYLCAYRLQRHYEQYFGPGTRLTVT.

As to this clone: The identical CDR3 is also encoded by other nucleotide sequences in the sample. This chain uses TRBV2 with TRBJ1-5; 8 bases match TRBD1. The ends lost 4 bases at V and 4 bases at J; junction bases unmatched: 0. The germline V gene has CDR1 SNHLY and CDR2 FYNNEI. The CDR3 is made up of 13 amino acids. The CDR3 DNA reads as TGTGCCAGCAGTGGACAGGGGAATCAGCCCCAGCATTTT. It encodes CASSGQGNQPQHF.

CDR3 amino acids: CASSPKPGLKSTTNEKLFF. DNA for the CDR3: TGTGCCAGCAGCCCTAAACCGGGACTTAAAAGCACAACTAATGAAAAACTGTTTTTT. V usage is TRBV5-6 and J usage is TRBJ1-4, with D perhaps matching TRBD1 (5 bases). From germline, CDR1 is SGHDT and CDR2 YYEEEE. With 4 bases removed from V and 0 bases from J, the gap between germline ends came to 22 bases. The CDR3 contains 19 residues.

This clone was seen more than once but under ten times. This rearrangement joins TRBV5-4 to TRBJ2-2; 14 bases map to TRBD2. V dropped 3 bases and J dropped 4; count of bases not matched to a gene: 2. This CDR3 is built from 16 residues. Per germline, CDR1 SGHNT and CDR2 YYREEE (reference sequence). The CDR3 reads CASSSGTSGSTGELFF. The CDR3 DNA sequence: TGTGCCAGCAGCTCCGGGACTAGCGGGAGCACCGGGGAGCTGTTTTTT.

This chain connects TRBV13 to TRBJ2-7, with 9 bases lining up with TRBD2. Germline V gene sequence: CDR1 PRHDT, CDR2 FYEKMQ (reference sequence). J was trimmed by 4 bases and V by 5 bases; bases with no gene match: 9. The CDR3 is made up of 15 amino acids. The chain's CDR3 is CASSRLVAGVYEQYF. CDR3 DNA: TGTGCCAGCAGCCGCCTAGTAGCGGGAGTATACGAGCAGTACTTC.

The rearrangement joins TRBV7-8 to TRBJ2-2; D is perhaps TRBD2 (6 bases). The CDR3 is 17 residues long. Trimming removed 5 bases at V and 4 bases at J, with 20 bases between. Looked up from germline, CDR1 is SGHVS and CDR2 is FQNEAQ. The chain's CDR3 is CASSHPVLAGSTGELFF. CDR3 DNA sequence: TGTGCCAGCAGCCACCCGGTTCTGGCGGGGAGCACCGGGGAGCTGTTTTTT.

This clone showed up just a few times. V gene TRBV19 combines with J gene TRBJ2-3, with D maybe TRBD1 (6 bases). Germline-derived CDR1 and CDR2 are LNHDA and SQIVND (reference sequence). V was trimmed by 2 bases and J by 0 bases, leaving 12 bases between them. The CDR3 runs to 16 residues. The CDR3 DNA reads TGTGCCAGTAGTATAAGTAAAGACAGGAGCACAGATACGCAGTATTTT. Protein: CASSISKDRSTDTQYF.

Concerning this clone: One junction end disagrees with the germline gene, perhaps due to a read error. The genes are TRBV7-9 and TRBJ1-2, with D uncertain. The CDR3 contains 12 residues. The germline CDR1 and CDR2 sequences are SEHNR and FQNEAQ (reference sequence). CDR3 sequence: CSSSLADFGGTF. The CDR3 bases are TGTTCCAGCAGCTTAGCGGACTTCGGAGGCACCTTC.

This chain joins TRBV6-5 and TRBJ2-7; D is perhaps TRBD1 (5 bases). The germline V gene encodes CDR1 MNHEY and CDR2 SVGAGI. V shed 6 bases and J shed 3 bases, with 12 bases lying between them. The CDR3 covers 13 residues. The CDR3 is CASSPVGDYEQYF. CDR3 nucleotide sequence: TGTGCCAGCAGCCCCGTAGGGGACTACGAGCAGTACTTC.

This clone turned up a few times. The CDR3 coding sequence is TGTGCCAGCAGCTTTAGACAGGGATCCTACAATGAGCAGTTCTTC. Translation gives CASSFRQGSYNEQFF. The rearrangement uses TRBV5-6 and TRBJ2-1; 7 bases map to TRBD1. Germline V gives CDR1 SGHDT, CDR2 YYEEEE. Trimming took 2 bases from V and 1 from J; bases not matched to a gene: 3. The CDR3 runs 15 residues. Together with reference TRBV5-6 and TRBJ2-1, the CDR3 gives the full variable domain: DAGVTQSPTHLIKTRGQQVTLRCSPKSGHDTVSWYQQALGQGPQFIFQYYEEEERQRGNFPDRFSGHQFPNYSSELNVNALLLGDSALYLCASSFRQGSYNEQFFGPGTRLTVL.

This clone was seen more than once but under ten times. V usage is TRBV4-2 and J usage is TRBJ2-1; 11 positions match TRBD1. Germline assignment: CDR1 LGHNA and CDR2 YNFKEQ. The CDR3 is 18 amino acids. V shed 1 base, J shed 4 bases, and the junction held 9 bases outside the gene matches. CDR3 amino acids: CASSQGAVGTGGYNEQFF. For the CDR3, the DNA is TGTGCCAGCAGCCAAGGCGCAGTGGGGACAGGGGGTTACAATGAGCAGTTCTTC.

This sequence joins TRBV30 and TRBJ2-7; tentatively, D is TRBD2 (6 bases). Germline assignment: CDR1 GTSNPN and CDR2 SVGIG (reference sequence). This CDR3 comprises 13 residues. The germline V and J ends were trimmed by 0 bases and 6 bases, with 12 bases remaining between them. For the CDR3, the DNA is TGTGCCTGGAGTGTACGACTAGAGGCCGAGCAGTACTTC. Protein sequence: CAWSVRLEAEQYF.

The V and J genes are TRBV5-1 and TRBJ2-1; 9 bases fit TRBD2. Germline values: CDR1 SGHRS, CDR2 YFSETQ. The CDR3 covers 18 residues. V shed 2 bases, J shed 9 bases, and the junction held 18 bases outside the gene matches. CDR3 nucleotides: TGCGCCAGCAGCTTCCTAGGGGCTAGCGGGATATCAGTGAGTGAGCAGTTCTTC. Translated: CASSFLGASGISVSEQFF.

The chain's CDR3 is CASSPTLGLAETQYF. The CDR3 DNA reads as TGTGCCAGCAGTCCCACTCTGGGACTAGCGGAGACCCAGTACTTC. The rearrangement links TRBV25-1 to TRBJ2-5, with TRBD2 identical over 10 bases. The CDR3 spans 15 residues. With V trimmed by 5 bases and J by 5 bases, 8 bases remained unmatched. Germline CDR1 reads MGHDK; CDR2 reads SYGVNS.